Below, one T cell receptor beta chain is given with its context. What it binds is not known. The data were obtained in a study of graft-versus-host responses after intestinal transplantation. Generated by immunoSEQ multiplex PCR, the TCRdb table keeps only in-frame clones and is missing some. The sample carries some 90,000 clones, 85% to 95% recorded once. Specimen: unstimulated CD8+ T cells sorted from spleen or lymph node cells, collected before transplant. This receptor was identified in a human donor who was the organ donor for an intestinal transplant.

CDR3 in amino acids: CASSQAGLAGTSYEQYF. The DNA for the CDR3 is TGCGCCAGCAGCCAAGCGGGACTAGCGGGGACCTCCTACGAGCAGTACTTC. The V gene is TRBV4-1, the J gene TRBJ2-7; TRBD2 matches 13 bases. Germline V gene sequence: CDR1 MGHRA, CDR2 YSYEKL. The CDR3 is made up of 17 amino acids. Trimming at V came to 1 base and at J to 0 bases, leaving 3 bases not matched to a gene.